A selection of T cell receptor beta chains follows, all from one sample in a study of blood T cell repertoires in COVID-19. Sequenced by immunoSEQ multiplex PCR; TCRdb stores in-frame clones only, minus some. This table holds approximately 35,000 clones, 88% found once. Sample: peripheral blood. These receptor sequences come from a man between 60 and 75 years old with active COVID-19. The conserved cysteine and the conserved F or W are not part of the CDR3 here.

CDR3: ASSSRQGGYGYT
length: 12
V: TRBV5-5
J: TRBJ1-2

CDR3: ASSLAISVYNEQF
length: 13
V: TRBV7-9
J: TRBJ2-1

CDR3: ASSGGSGNTIY
length: 11
V: TRBV10-1
J: TRBJ1-3

CDR3: ASRLNSATGELF
length: 12
V: TRBV6-5
J: TRBJ2-2

CDR3: ATSDFRGYEQY
length: 11
V: TRBV24-1
J: TRBJ2-7

CDR3: ASSRTGSGGETQY
length: 13
V: TRBV5-1
J: TRBJ2-5

CDR3: ASSTGLQPQH
length: 10
V: TRBV28
J: TRBJ1-5

CDR3: ATSSGRTHNEQF
length: 12
V: TRBV19
J: TRBJ2-1

CDR3: ASINGTGVGKGYT
length: 13
V: TRBV7-9
J: TRBJ1-2

CDR3: ASRGALAGGPGGEQY
length: 15
V: TRBV2
J: TRBJ2-7

CDR3: ASSLVESTDTQY
length: 12
V: TRBV7-8
J: TRBJ2-3

CDR3: ASSLAIRGQGIDEQY
length: 15
V: TRBV7-9
J: TRBJ2-7

CDR3: ASTREQGYGYT
length: 11
V: TRBV27
J: TRBJ1-2

CDR3: ASSQGSGSYEQY
length: 12
V: TRBV14
J: TRBJ2-7

CDR3: ASSLQTSAGETQY
length: 13
V: TRBV7-9
J: TRBJ2-5

CDR3: ASSQTGSLFLAGASGELF
length: 18
V: TRBV4-2
J: TRBJ2-2

CDR3: ASSYPSGGYNEQF
length: 13
V: TRBV6-5
J: TRBJ2-1

CDR3: ASSQDAMNTQY
length: 11
V: TRBV3-1/TRBV3-2
J: TRBJ2-3

CDR3: ASPHPAQY
length: 8
V: TRBV6-5
J: TRBJ2-5

CDR3: ASKRTGTYGYT
length: 11
V: TRBV2
J: TRBJ1-2

CDR3: ASSQVSDRGEAF
length: 12
V: TRBV4-1
J: TRBJ1-1

CDR3: ATRRYCYEQY
length: 10
V: TRBV24-1
J: TRBJ2-7

CDR3: AWSARGTAHNEQF
length: 13
V: TRBV30
J: TRBJ2-1

CDR3: ASSSGLAGGGETQY
length: 14
V: TRBV14
J: TRBJ2-5

CDR3: ASSLGGSGGQETQY
length: 14
V: TRBV7-2
J: TRBJ2-5

CDR3: ASSRVAGGRTDTQY
length: 14
V: TRBV11-2
J: TRBJ2-3

CDR3: ASSSGGTEAF
length: 10
V: TRBV5-5
J: TRBJ1-1

CDR3: ASSPRRGQGYEQY
length: 13
V: TRBV27
J: TRBJ2-7

CDR3: ASSLPDRGSAF
length: 11
V: TRBV28
J: TRBJ1-1

CDR3: ASSPGQGLYGYT
length: 12
V: TRBV18
J: TRBJ1-2

CDR3: ASSYEGLNTEAF
length: 12
V: TRBV6-5
J: TRBJ1-1

CDR3: ASSPVGPGLAATYNEQF
length: 17
V: TRBV18
J: TRBJ2-1

CDR3: ASSHIGAGNTIY
length: 12
V: TRBV14
J: TRBJ1-3

CDR3: ASRPGLAAITDTQY
length: 14
V: TRBV11-2
J: TRBJ2-3

CDR3: ASSSPYGGGRADTQY
length: 15
V: TRBV7-2
J: TRBJ2-3

CDR3: ASSFAGQVYNSPLH
length: 14
V: TRBV7-2
J: TRBJ1-6

CDR3: ASSETSGSFFTYEQY
length: 15
V: TRBV6-1
J: TRBJ2-7

CDR3: ASSARQGVSYNSPLH
length: 15
V: TRBV2
J: TRBJ1-6

CDR3: ASSEALSSNQPQH
length: 13
V: TRBV2
J: TRBJ1-5

CDR3: ASSVQTVNTEAF
length: 12
V: TRBV2
J: TRBJ1-1

CDR3: ASSLVVEGQETQY
length: 13
V: TRBV5-4
J: TRBJ2-5

CDR3: ASKSTGWGRETQY
length: 13
V: TRBV3-1/TRBV3-2
J: TRBJ2-5

CDR3: ASSLYWQGAYEQY
length: 13
V: TRBV28
J: TRBJ2-7

CDR3: ASNSGSGNTIY
length: 11
V: TRBV9
J: TRBJ1-3

CDR3: ASSLAGALETQY
length: 12
V: TRBV5-5
J: TRBJ2-5

CDR3: ASSLAGVGQETQY
length: 13
V: TRBV7-9
J: TRBJ2-5

CDR3: ASSQDLTGRPNTGELF
length: 16
V: TRBV4-1
J: TRBJ2-2

CDR3: ASRMSRGGNQPQH
length: 13
V: TRBV6-5
J: TRBJ1-5

CDR3: ASSSLDYEQY
length: 10
V: TRBV7-9
J: TRBJ2-7

CDR3: ASSRTGGSGELF
length: 12
V: TRBV6-5
J: TRBJ2-2

CDR3: ASSQGSAGAYEQY
length: 13
V: TRBV3-1/TRBV3-2
J: TRBJ2-7

CDR3: ASSSGGSSYEQY
length: 12
V: TRBV7-9
J: TRBJ2-7

CDR3: ASSPWGTAGGEQY
length: 13
V: TRBV7-8
J: TRBJ2-7

CDR3: ASSPSRTDTQY
length: 11
V: TRBV12-3/TRBV12-4
J: TRBJ2-3

CDR3: ASSINGRVESGANVLT
length: 16
V: TRBV19
J: TRBJ2-6

CDR3: ASSFFTASGSLVGELF
length: 16
V: TRBV11-2
J: TRBJ2-2

CDR3: ASSSGQGFDSPLH
length: 13
V: TRBV28
J: TRBJ1-6